This is a list of T cell receptor beta chains from one sample in a study of technical replicates of blood from several donors. Sequencing was performed with immunoSEQ multiplex PCR; in TCRdb, only in-frame clones are kept and a portion is missing. The sample includes around 62,000 clones, nearly 98% of them seen just once. The sample comprised T cells isolated from PBMCs. The receptors were sampled from a human donor in good health. Each CDR3 is given with its conserved first and last residue. Each record gives: V gene, clone size, D gene, J gene, CDR3 protein, CDR3 DNA. A D gene is named only where the DNA matches it firmly. Clone size appears in some rows only: once, few, many, or a class for an expanded clone.

>TRBV4-3|once|TRBD1|TRBJ1-4
CASSQGDRDEKLFF
TGCGCCAGCAGCCAAGGGGACAGGGATGAAAAACTGTTTTTT
>TRBV27|-|-|TRBJ1-1
CASSWTANTEAFF
TGTGCCAGCAGTTGGACAGCAAACACTGAAGCTTTCTTT
>TRBV5-1|-|-|TRBJ2-7
CASSQMESSVYSYEQYF
TGCGCCAGCAGCCAAATGGAATCTAGCGTATACTCCTACGAGCAGTACTTC
>TRBV28|-|TRBD2|TRBJ2-3
CASRKGLAGVLDTQYF
TGTGCCAGCAGGAAAGGACTAGCGGGAGTTCTAGATACGCAGTATTTT
>TRBV9|-|TRBD1|TRBJ1-3
CASSVDRQGATGNTIYF
TGTGCCAGCAGCGTAGACCGCCAGGGGGCAACGGGAAACACCATATATTTT
>TRBV9|-|-|TRBJ2-5
CASSVAQGGETQYF
TGTGCCAGCAGCGTAGCACAGGGGGGGGAGACCCAGTACTTC
>TRBV6-5|-|TRBD1|TRBJ2-1
CASSYSAGGNEQFF
TGTGCCAGCAGTTACTCGGCAGGGGGCAATGAGCAGTTCTTC
>TRBV4-3|-|TRBD2|TRBJ2-6
CASSQVRLAGNSGANVLTF
TGCGCCAGCAGCCAAGTGCGCCTAGCGGGAAATTCTGGGGCCAACGTCCTGACTTTC
>TRBV7-9|once|-|TRBJ2-5
CASGPGWQETQYF
TGTGCCAGCGGCCCAGGGTGGCAAGAGACCCAGTACTTC
>TRBV2|-|-|TRBJ2-5
CASNRGKTQYF
TGTGCCAGCAACCGAGGGAAGACCCAGTACTTC
>TRBV27|-|TRBD2|TRBJ2-5
CASSRGLAGQETQYF
TGTGCCAGCAGCCGCGGGCTAGCGGGTCAAGAGACCCAGTACTTC
>TRBV7-2|-|-|TRBJ1-2
CASSPRVLAHGYTF
TGTGCCAGCAGCCCCCGGGTCTTAGCCCATGGCTACACCTTC
>TRBV29-1|-|TRBD1|TRBJ2-1
CSLNRGNEQFF
TGCAGCCTTAACAGGGGAAATGAGCAGTTCTTC
>TRBV28|-|TRBD1|TRBJ1-2
CASSYGQGSGDGYTF
TGTGCCAGCAGTTACGGACAGGGTTCAGGAGATGGCTACACCTTC
>TRBV13|-|-|TRBJ2-7
CATSLDSYEQYF
TGTGCCACCAGTCTAGATTCCTACGAGCAGTACTTC
>TRBV7-2|-|-|TRBJ1-1
CASSLQGTLNTEAFF
TGTGCCAGCAGCTTACAGGGTACCTTGAACACTGAAGCTTTCTTT
>TRBV29-1|-|TRBD1|TRBJ2-7
CSAGGSYEQYF
TGCAGTGCAGGGGGTTCCTACGAGCAGTACTTC
>TRBV9|-|-|TRBJ2-3
CASSVAGIGGLTDTQYF
TGTGCCAGCAGCGTAGCCGGGATAGGGGGTCTCACAGATACGCAGTATTTT
>TRBV19|-|-|TRBJ1-5
CASSETYNQPQHF
TGTGCCAGTAGTGAGACATATAATCAGCCCCAGCATTTT
>TRBV15|-|-|TRBJ2-7
CATSRDRGYEQYF
TGTGCCACCAGCAGAGACAGGGGCTACGAGCAGTACTTC
>TRBV7-2|-|-|TRBJ1-2
CASSLAVPRGGYTF
TGTGCCAGCAGCTTAGCGGTCCCACGGGGTGGCTACACCTTC
>TRBV21-1|-|-|TRBJ2-3
CASSKGGGRDTQYF
TGTGCCAGCAGCAAGGGGGGCGGGAGAGATACGCAGTATTTT
>TRBV5-4|-|-|TRBJ1-1
CASSLGSGNTEAFF
TGTGCCAGCAGCTTGGGCTCAGGGAACACTGAAGCTTTCTTT
>TRBV7-8|-|TRBD2|TRBJ2-7
CASSPGTSGIFFLDEQYF
TGTGCCAGCAGCCCCGGGACTAGCGGGATCTTTTTTCTCGACGAGCAGTACTTC
>TRBV27|-|TRBD1|TRBJ1-1
CASSPRQGYGGNTEAFF
TGTGCCAGCAGTCCCAGACAGGGGTATGGTGGGAACACTGAAGCTTTCTTT
>TRBV7-8|-|TRBD2|TRBJ2-7
CASSSSGRKVNEQYF
TGTGCCAGCAGCAGCAGCGGGAGAAAGGTCAACGAGCAGTACTTC
>TRBV5-1|-|-|TRBJ2-7
CASSFRAGNYEQYF
TGCGCCAGCAGCTTTAGGGCAGGGAACTACGAGCAGTACTTC
>TRBV28|-|-|TRBJ2-3
CASRSVLPWRGGHTDTQYF
TGTGCCAGCAGATCAGTTCTTCCTTGGAGAGGGGGACACACAGATACGCAGTATTTT
>TRBV5-4|-|TRBD1|TRBJ2-2
CASSLDRDRATGELFF
TGTGCCAGCAGCCTAGACCGGGACAGAGCCACCGGGGAGCTGTTTTTT
>TRBV11-3|-|-|TRBJ2-5
CASSLDGGETQYF
TGTGCCAGCAGCTTGGACGGGGGAGAGACCCAGTACTTC
>TRBV29-1|-|TRBD1|TRBJ1-4
CSVAAPGGEKLFF
TGCAGCGTTGCTGCACCAGGGGGAGAAAAACTGTTTTTT
>TRBV4-1|-|-|TRBJ2-7
CASSPGYEQYF
TGCGCCAGCAGCCCGGGTTACGAGCAGTACTTC
>TRBV6-5|-|-|TRBJ1-1
CASQRRSRTEAFF
TGTGCCAGCCAGAGGAGGTCCCGGACTGAAGCTTTCTTT
>TRBV30|-|TRBD2|TRBJ2-1
CAWSVSGLYNEQFF
TGTGCCTGGAGTGTTAGCGGGCTCTACAATGAGCAGTTCTTC
>TRBV6-1|once|-|TRBJ1-2
CASSDPPKSHTF
TGTGCCAGCAGTGATCCCCCCAAGAGCCACACCTTC